The present T cell receptor beta chain was sequenced within a study of shared clonotypes between healthy human individuals. Concerning this clone: Its matching antigen is unknown.

Study-wide results and limits: The researchers took only blood, and tissue repertoires probably look different. Rarefaction showed sorted-subset sequencing was incomplete despite large depth. The study found lower generation probabilities in non-shared clonotypes than in those shared by all four donors.

Looked up from germline, CDR1 is KGHSH and CDR2 is LQKENI. Trimming cost V 3 bases and J 0 bases, with 5 bases left between them. The CDR3 contains 14 residues. The assay used deep level. Profiled with immunoSEQ multiplex PCR; TCRdb holds only in-frame clones, not every one. The table records around 99,000 clones, 60% to 75% of them present only once. This TCR derives from a man aged 25-45 years in good health. Sequenced: memory CD8+ T cells sorted from blood. Regarding subset: CD45RO+ cells pooled with CCR7-negative TemRA cells. This chain joins TRBV18 and TRBJ1-4; D call uncertain. CDR3: CASSPVATNEKLFF. In DNA form, the CDR3 reads TGTGCCAGCTCACCTGTAGCAACTAATGAAAAACTGTTTTTT.